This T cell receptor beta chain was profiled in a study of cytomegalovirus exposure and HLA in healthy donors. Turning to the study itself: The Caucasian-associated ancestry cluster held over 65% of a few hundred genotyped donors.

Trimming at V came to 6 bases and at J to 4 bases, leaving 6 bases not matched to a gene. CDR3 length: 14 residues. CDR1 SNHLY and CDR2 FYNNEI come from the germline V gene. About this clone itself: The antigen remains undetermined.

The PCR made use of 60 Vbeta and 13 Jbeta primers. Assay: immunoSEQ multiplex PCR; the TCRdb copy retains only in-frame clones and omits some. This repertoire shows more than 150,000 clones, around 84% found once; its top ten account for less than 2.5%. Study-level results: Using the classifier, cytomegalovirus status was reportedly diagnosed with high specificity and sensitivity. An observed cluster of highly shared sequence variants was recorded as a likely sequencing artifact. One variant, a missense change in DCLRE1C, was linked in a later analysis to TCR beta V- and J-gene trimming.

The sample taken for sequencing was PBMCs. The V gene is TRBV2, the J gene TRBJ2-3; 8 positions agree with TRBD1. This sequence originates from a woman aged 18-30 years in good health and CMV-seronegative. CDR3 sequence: CASSQGASADTQYF. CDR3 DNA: TGTGCCAGCAGCCAGGGGGCTAGCGCAGATACGCAGTATTTT.